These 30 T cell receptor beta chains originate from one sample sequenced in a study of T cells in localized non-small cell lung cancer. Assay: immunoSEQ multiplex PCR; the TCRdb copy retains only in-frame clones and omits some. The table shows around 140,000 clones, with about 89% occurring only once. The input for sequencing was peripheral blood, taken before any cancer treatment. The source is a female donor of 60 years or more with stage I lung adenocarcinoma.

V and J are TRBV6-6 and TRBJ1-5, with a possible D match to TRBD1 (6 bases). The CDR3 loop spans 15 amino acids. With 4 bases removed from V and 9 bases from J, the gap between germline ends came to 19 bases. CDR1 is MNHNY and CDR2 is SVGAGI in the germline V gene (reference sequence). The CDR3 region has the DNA TGTGCCAGCAGTTCCACAGGGACGGAATCAGGGCCCCAGCATTTT. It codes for CASSSTGTESGPQHF.

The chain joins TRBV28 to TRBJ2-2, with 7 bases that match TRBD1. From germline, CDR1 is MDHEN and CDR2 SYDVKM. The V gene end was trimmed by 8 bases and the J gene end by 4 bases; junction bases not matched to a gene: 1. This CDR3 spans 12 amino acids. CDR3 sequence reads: CASAGGTGELFF. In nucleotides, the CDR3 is TGTGCCAGCGCAGGGGGCACCGGGGAGCTGTTTTTT.

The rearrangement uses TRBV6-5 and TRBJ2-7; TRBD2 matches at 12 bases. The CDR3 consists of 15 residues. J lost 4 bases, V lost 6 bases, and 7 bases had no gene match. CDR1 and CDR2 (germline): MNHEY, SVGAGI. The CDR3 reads CASRTSGSVSYEQYF. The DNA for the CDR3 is TGTGCCAGCAGGACTAGCGGGAGCGTATCATACGAGCAGTACTTC.

The chain's CDR3 is CASSIQFRGEQGLNTEAFF. In DNA form, the CDR3 reads TGTGCCAGCAGCATACAATTTAGGGGGGAACAGGGCCTGAACACTGAAGCTTTCTTT. The chain joins TRBV7-2 to TRBJ1-1; D perhaps matches TRBD1 (6 bases). Looked up from germline, CDR1 is SGHTA and CDR2 is FQGNSA. V shed 5 bases and J shed 0 bases, with 25 bases lying between them. The CDR3 runs 19 residues. The entire variable domain, with the rest obtained from reference TRBV7-2 and TRBJ1-1, is as follows: GAGVSQSPSNKVTEKGKDVELRCDPISGHTALYWYRQSLGQGLEFLIYFQGNSAPDKSGLPSDRFSAERTGGSVSTLTIQRTQQEDSAVYLCASSIQFRGEQGLNTEAFFGQGTRLTVV.

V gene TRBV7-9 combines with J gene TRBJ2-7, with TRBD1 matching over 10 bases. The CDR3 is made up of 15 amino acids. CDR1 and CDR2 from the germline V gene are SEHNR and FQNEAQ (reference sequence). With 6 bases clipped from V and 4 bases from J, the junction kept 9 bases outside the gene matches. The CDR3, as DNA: TGTGCCAGCAGTTGGAGACAGGGGGCGGCGTACGAGCAGTACTTC. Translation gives CASSWRQGAAYEQYF.

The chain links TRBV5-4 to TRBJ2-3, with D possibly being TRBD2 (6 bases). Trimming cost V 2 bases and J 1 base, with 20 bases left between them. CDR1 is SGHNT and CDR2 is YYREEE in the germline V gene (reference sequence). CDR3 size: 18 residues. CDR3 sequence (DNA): TGTGCCAGCAGCTTTGGCCAAGGAGGGGCAGGCCGCACAGATACGCAGTATTTT. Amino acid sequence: CASSFGQGGAGRTDTQYF.

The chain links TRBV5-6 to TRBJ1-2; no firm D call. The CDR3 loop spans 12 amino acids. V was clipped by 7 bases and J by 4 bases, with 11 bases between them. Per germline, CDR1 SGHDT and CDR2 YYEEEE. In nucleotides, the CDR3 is TGTGCCAGCCAAAGTTCGTTCTATGGCTACACCTTC. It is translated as CASQSSFYGYTF.

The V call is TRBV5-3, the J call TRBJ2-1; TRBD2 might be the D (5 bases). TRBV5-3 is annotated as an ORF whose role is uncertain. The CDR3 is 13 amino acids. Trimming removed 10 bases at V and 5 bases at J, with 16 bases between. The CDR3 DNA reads TGTGCCTTGATCCCCGGGAAGGACAATGAGCAGTTCTTC. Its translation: CALIPGKDNEQFF.

The CDR3 DNA reads TGTGCCAGCAGAAAGGGGACAGGGGGGGGTGAGCAGTTCTTC. Protein: CASRKGTGGGEQFF. This sequence joins TRBV6-5 and TRBJ2-1; 11 bases fit TRBD1. Germline V lookup: CDR1 MNHEY, CDR2 SVGAGI. This CDR3 comprises 14 residues. V shed 6 bases and J 9 bases; nucleotides not matched to a gene: 7.

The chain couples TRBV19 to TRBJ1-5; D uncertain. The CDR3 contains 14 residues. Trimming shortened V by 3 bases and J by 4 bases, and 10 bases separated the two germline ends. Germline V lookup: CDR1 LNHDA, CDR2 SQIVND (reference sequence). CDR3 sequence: CASSIQKSNQPQHF. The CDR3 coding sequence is TGTGCCAGTAGTATCCAGAAAAGTAATCAGCCCCAGCATTTT.

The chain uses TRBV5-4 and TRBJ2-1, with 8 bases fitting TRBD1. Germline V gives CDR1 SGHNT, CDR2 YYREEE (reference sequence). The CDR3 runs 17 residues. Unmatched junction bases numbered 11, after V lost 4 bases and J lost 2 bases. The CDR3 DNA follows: TGTGCCAGCAGCCCTGGTGGTATGGACAGGGCCTACAATGAGCAGTTCTTC. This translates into CASSPGGMDRAYNEQFF.

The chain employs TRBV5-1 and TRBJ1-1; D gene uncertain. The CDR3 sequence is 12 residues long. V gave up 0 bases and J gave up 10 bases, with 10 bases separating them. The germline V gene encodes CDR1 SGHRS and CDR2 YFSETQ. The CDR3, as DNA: TGCGCCAGCAGCTTGGCCGGGCTTGGAGCTTTCTTT. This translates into CASSLAGLGAFF.

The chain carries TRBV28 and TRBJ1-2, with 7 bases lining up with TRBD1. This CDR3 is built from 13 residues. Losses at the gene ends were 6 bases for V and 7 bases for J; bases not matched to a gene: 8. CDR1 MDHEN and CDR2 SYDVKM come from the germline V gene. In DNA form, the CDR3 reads TGTGCCAGCAGCCGGGGGGGGACAGCTGGCTACACCTTC. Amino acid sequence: CASSRGGTAGYTF.

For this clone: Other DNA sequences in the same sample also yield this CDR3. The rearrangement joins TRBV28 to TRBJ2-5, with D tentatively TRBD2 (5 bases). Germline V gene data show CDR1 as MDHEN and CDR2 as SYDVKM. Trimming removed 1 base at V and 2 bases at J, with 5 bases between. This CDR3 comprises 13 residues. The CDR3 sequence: CASSLSGQETQYF. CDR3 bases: TGTGCCAGCAGTTTATCGGGGCAAGAGACCCAGTACTTC.

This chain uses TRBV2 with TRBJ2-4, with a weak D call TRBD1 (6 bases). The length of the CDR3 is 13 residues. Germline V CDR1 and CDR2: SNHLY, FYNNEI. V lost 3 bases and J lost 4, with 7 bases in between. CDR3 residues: CASSDRGKNIQYF. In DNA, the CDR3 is TGTGCCAGCAGTGACAGGGGTAAAAACATTCAGTACTTC.

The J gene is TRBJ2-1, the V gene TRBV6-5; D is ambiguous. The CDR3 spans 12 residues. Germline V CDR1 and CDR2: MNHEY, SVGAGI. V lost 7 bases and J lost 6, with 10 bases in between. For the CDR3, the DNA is TGTGCCAGCACTCCCCCGGCCAATGAGCAGTTCTTC. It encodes CASTPPANEQFF.

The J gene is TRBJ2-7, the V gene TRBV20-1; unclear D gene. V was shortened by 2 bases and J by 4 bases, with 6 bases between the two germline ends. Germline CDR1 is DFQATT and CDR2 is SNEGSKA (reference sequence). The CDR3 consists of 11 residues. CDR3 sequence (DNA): TGCAGTGCTAGAAGTGGTTACGAGCAGTACTTC. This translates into CSARSGYEQYF.

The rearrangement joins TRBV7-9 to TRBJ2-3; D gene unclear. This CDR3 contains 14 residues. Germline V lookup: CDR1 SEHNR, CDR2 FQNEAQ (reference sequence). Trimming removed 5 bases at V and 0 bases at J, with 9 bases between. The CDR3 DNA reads TGTGCCAGCAGCATGGACCCTAGCACAGATACGCAGTATTTT. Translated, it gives CASSMDPSTDTQYF.

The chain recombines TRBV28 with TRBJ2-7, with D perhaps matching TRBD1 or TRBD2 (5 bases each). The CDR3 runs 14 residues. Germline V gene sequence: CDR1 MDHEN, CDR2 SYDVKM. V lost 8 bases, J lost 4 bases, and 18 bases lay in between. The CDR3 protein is CASVRGLGGYEQYF. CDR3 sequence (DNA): TGTGCCAGCGTTAGGGGTTTAGGAGGATACGAGCAGTACTTC.

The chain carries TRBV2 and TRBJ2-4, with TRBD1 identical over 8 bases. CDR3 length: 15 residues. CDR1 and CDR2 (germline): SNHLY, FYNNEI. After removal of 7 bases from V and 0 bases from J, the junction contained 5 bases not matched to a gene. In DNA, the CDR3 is TGTGCCAGCAAGACAGGGGATACAGCCAAAAACATTCAGTACTTC. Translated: CASKTGDTAKNIQYF.

CDR3 bases: TGTGCCAGCAGTGCGGGACTAGCGAACACCGGGGAGCTGTTTTTT. Protein sequence: CASSAGLANTGELFF. The chain employs TRBV27 and TRBJ2-2; TRBD2 agrees at 8 bases. In germline, CDR1 is MNHEY, CDR2 SMNVEV (reference sequence). CDR3 size: 15 residues. V dropped 5 bases and J dropped 0; count of bases not matched to a gene: 2.

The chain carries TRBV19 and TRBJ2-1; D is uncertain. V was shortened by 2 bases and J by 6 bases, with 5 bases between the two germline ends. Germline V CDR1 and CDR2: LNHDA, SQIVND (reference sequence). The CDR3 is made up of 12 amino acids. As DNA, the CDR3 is TGTGCCAGTAGTATATCGGTCAATGAGCAGTTCTTC. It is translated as CASSISVNEQFF.

The CDR3: CASSLGPAEYSNQPQHF. DNA for the CDR3: TGTGCCAGCAGCTTAGGGCCCGCAGAGTATAGCAATCAGCCCCAGCATTTT. The chain carries TRBV7-6 and TRBJ1-5, with D unclear. This CDR3 region has 17 residues. The V gene's germline CDR1 is SGHVS and CDR2 FNYEAQ. V dropped 1 base and J dropped 0 bases, with 13 bases sitting between them. Drawing the rest from reference TRBV7-6 and TRBJ1-5, the complete variable domain is GAGVSQSPRYKVTKRGQDVALRCDPISGHVSLYWYRQALGQGPEFLTYFNYEAQQDKSGLPNDRFSAERPEGSISTLTIQRTEQRDSAMYRCASSLGPAEYSNQPQHFGDGTRLSIL.

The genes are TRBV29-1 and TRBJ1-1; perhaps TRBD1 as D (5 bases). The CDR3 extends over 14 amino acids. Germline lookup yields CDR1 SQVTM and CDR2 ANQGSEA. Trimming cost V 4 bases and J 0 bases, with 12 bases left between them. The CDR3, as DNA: TGCAGCGTTGCGGCGGGGGTCATGAACACTGAAGCTTTCTTT. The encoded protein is CSVAAGVMNTEAFF.

The CDR3 DNA sequence: TGTGCCAGCAGCCAAACCATCGGGGAGGCCTACGAGCAGTACTTC. Its protein product is CASSQTIGEAYEQYF. The chain recombines TRBV11-2 with TRBJ2-7; TRBD2 might be the D (6 bases). The V end lost 5 bases, the J end lost 2 bases, and 16 bases lay between the germline ends. The germline V gene encodes CDR1 SGHAT and CDR2 FQNNGV. The CDR3 runs to 15 residues.

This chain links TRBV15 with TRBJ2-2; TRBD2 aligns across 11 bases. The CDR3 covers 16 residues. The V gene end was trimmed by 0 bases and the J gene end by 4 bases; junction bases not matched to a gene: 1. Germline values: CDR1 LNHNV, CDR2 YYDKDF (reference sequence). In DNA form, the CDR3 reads TGTGCCACCAGCAGAGAACTAGCGGGAGTCACCGGGGAGCTGTTTTTT. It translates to CATSRELAGVTGELFF.

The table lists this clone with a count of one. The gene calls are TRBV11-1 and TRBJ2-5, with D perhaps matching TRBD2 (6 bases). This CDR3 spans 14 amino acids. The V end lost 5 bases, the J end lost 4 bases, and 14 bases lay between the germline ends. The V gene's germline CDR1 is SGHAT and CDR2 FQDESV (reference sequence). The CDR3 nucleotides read TGTGCCAGCAGCCGTACGCGGGGAGTAGAGACCCAGTACTTC. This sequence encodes CASSRTRGVETQYF.

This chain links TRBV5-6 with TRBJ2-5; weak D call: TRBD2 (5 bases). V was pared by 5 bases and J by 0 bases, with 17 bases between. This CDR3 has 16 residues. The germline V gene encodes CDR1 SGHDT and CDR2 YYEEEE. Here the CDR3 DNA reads TGTGCCAGCAGTTTTCGTTCCGGGAAGTACCAAGAGACCCAGTACTTC. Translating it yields CASSFRSGKYQETQYF.

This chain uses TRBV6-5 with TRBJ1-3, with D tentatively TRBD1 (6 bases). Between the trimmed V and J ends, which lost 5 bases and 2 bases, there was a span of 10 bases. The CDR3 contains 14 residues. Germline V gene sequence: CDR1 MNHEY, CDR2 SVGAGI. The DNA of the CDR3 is TGTGCCAGCAGTACCTACAGGGCTGGAAACACCATATATTTT. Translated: CASSTYRAGNTIYF.

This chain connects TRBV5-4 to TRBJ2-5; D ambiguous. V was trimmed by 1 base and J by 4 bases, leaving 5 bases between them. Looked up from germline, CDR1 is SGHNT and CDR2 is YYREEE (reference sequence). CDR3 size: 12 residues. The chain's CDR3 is CASSLLGETQYF. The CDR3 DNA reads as TGTGCCAGCAGCTTGCTGGGAGAGACCCAGTACTTC.